The clone carrying this TCR beta chain was picked up a small number of times. A second about 6 to 12 cycle PCR used barcoded and J-beta primers. Every single cDNA molecule received a tag from a template-switch adaptor with 12 random nucleotides. TCRdb re-called the 5' RACE reads through MiXCR, storing one row per CDR3 protein. This sample has almost 800,000 distinct CDR3 sequences, with more than 45% found just once. CDR1 DFQATT and CDR2 SNEGSKA come from the germline V gene (reference sequence). The CDR3 loop spans 13 amino acids. V lost 4 bases to trimming and J lost 9 bases; unmatched junction nucleotides: 4. These data originate in a study of blood T cells in healthy people across ages.

The TCR was taken from a man between 25 and 39 years old in good health. The chain is built from TRBV20-1 and TRBJ2-1; 12 bases fit TRBD2. Sequencing was carried out using blood. The CDR3 DNA sequence: TGCAGTGCTAAAGGACTAGCGGGGTTTGAGCAGTTCTTC. This codes for CSAKGLAGFEQFF.